The subject of this entry is one T cell receptor beta chain. This clonotype has ten or more counts. It has no known antigen specificity. It has no much larger one-base neighbor in the sample; base qualities were not kept. The data originate from a study of human T cells and chemical hapten exposure (TCRdb year 2021). A note on the overall study: For sensitization, 2% DPC in acetone was applied to a 2 cm by 2 cm area of upper inner arm skin. Throughout the study period of 20 to 25 weeks, patients also received therapeutic DPC doses to the scalp every week. The patient cohort, mostly female, included alopecia areata with under or over 50% scalp involvement, alopecia totalis and alopecia universalis. Libraries were combined into a pool for sequencing, and differences in TCR yield between samples came mainly from small differences in library volumes within the pool. Patch testing was performed on the upper back with Finn chambers containing 0.01% DPC, and the patch tests were scored after 6 days according to International Contact Dermatitis Research Group standards. In alopecia patients, the study followed how the peripheral blood TCR repertoire changed in vivo over primary and secondary sensitization to diphenylcyclopropenone (DPC), a hapten. For TCR sequencing, blood came from 25 to 30 alopecia patients at anywhere from one to four time points (pre-sensitization, 2, 6 and 24 weeks). Patient blood was sampled pre-sensitization (week 0) and at 2, 6 and about 24 weeks after DPC sensitization.

The CDR3 holds 15 amino acids from the cysteine to the phenylalanine. Just the 45-base CDR3 DNA is kept, in frame starting at base 1. For this chain, trimming is 6 bases at the V end and 4 bases at the J end, and the number of junction bases without a gene match is 11. CDR1 DFQATT and CDR2 SNEGSKA are derived from the germline V gene (reference sequence). Read against the paper, the sample's time point label means: patch test 1, 2 weeks after DPC sensitization. The meaning of the sample's treatment or condition label: therapeutic diphenylcyclopropenone sensitization with weekly scalp DPC. Blood at each patch-test visit was drawn before the patch test was applied. Patients were considered eligible if aged 18 to 70, diagnosed with alopecia and deemed suitable for DPC therapy, and patients were excluded if pregnant. Total RNA was extracted from unfractionated whole blood collected in Tempus Blood RNA tubes.

Study-wide conclusions, independent of this receptor: Compared with pre-sensitization or healthy control sets, expanded TCRs formed significantly more large CDR3 similarity clusters, which is consistent with antigen-driven responses. Because every patient had alopecia, a presumed autoimmune disease, the patients' immune response might differ from that of healthy individuals. The number of TCRs above 1 in 1000 frequency did not change with DPC sensitization; there was no evidence of global repertoire structure alterations. After repeated subsampling, the strength of the expansion versus patch-test correlation and the threshold at which it became significant changed. Patch test score was positively correlated with the number of PT1 expanded TCRs, with significance at thresholds 8, 16 and 32 but not at 4.

Library preparation was by RACE. Sequenced using a NextSeq 500. Library preparation attached unique molecular identifiers to individual cDNA molecules for quantitative, reproducible TCR counting. Each blood RNA sample was used to sequence both TCR alpha and TCR beta chains. The authors' pipeline ran thus. Samples had a median of approximately 93,000 TCRs, with a range from roughly 23,224 to 700,000. V, J and CDR3 annotation of the TCR reads was performed with the Decombinator software suite. For the PS versus PT1 abundance plots, all samples were subsampled to the same number of TCRs (28,000). TCRs were defined as expanded if absent before sensitization and observed at least eight times at the 2-week time point. The public reads were reanalyzed by TCRdb: fastp trimming at Q25, MiXCR alignment, in-frame beta chains only. Rows are combined by CDR3 protein, so each entry shows the most common genes and DNA. The V and J calls, along with clone size, are taken from TCRdb and not from the paper's own processing. The sample table shows roughly 100,000 distinct CDR3 sequences, and 11% are seen once. The ten largest make up under 4.5% of the sample.

This TCR came from a woman in her 40s with alopecia areata. Some clones in this sample may be carry-over from other donors' samples. The material was whole blood, obtained in connection with sensitization to the hapten diphenylcyclopropenone (DPC). The chain is assembled from TRBV20-1 and TRBJ1-5, with TRBD1 identical over 8 junction bases. The CDR3 loop reads CSANGQGRENQPQHF. The nucleotide sequence is given as TGCAGTGCCAATGGACAGGGACGGGAGAATCAGCCCCAGCATTTT.